The rows below give T cell receptor beta chains drawn from one sample of a study of T cell repertoires in cytomegalovirus infection. TCRdb fed the reads into MiXCR, producing one record per CDR3 protein. The table includes 200,000 to 250,000 distinct CDR3 sequences, about 38% detected once. These receptors lack a known antigen. Material: CD8+ T cells from cultured PBMCs, obtained from culture after CMV antigen stimulation. Source of these receptors: a human donor in good health (CMV status not recorded). Some clones in this sample may be carry-over from other donors' samples. Both conserved end residues are trimmed from each CDR3.

>TRBV20-1|TRBJ1-2
SAGTGGFSARGYT
>TRBV27|TRBJ2-1
ASSVSSRNEQF
>TRBV6-2/TRBV6-3|TRBJ1-2
ASSSPDRANYGYT
>TRBV19|TRBJ1-5
ASTFGTGGVITHNQPQH
>TRBV7-6|TRBJ2-1
ASSLGKRGQF
>TRBV10-3|TRBJ2-7
AIRVGTRDYEQY
>TRBV7-3|TRBJ1-6
ASSSPDGVNSPLH
>TRBV11-2|TRBJ2-2
ASSLDRLAGTTGELF
>TRBV4-1|TRBJ1-5
ASSQGELSNQPQH
>TRBV7-9|TRBJ2-3
ASSRTRTGGGSTDTQY
>TRBV7-8|TRBJ1-1
ASSDVQGKNTEAF
>TRBV9|TRBJ2-7
ASSESLRGSSYEQY
>TRBV10-3|TRBJ1-1
AISRTGNTEAF
>TRBV11-2|TRBJ2-7
ASSLDVGYEQY